These T cell receptor beta chains were read from a single sample in a study of long-term antiretroviral therapy in people with HIV. Some clones are missing from TCRdb's copy, which holds only in-frame ones; the method was immunoSEQ multiplex PCR. The sample includes fewer than 30,000 clones, around 83% seen only once; the top ten take 4.8%. Here the sequenced sample was unsorted PBMCs, taken 0.8 years after starting antiretroviral therapy. Every receptor here comes from a woman aged 25 to 39 with HIV. Each CDR3 is given without its conserved first and last residue. The D gene is left open where the match is weak.

TRBJ1-1 TRBV11-3 - ASSLDGAEHEAF
TRBJ2-1 TRBV27 - ATGLIGSYNEQF
TRBJ2-5 TRBV5-1 - ASSLADPQETQY
TRBJ2-7 TRBV6-1 - ASRDWTGETYEQY
TRBJ1-3 TRBV6-5 - ASSGATGNTIY
TRBJ1-1 TRBV19 TRBD1 ASAAQQGAGEAF
TRBJ1-2 TRBV4-1 - ASSQLLGAQGSYGYT
TRBJ1-3 TRBV9 - ASSVTGAGNTIY
TRBJ1-5 TRBV4-1 - ASSQGSVHSNQPQH
TRBJ1-4 TRBV11-2 - ASSLRQAATNEKLF
TRBJ1-1 TRBV11-2 - ASSLEPGVNTEAF
TRBJ2-2 TRBV5-1 TRBD1 ASSSRDRGGELF
TRBJ2-6 TRBV2 - ASSLTRTGSGANVLT
TRBJ1-2 TRBV11-2 TRBD1 ASSLGGTGDYGYT
TRBJ2-1 TRBV9 TRBD2 ASSVATGSGVWNEQF
TRBJ2-2 TRBV27 - ASRSGTRNTGELF
TRBJ2-4 TRBV4-1 TRBD2 ASSPMRTSGGVVNIQY
TRBJ1-1 TRBV29-1 - SAGNTEAF
TRBJ1-5 TRBV6-1 - ASYPQGSVNQPQH
TRBJ2-7 TRBV4-2 - ASSLSPGSSYEQY
TRBJ2-1 TRBV27 - ASNDRGGNEQF
TRBJ1-2 TRBV2 - ASSETRTGTYGYT
TRBJ1-5 TRBV19 - ASSIGGSSSNQPQH
TRBJ1-5 TRBV28 - ASFPRWEGNYQPQH
TRBJ2-7 TRBV7-8 TRBD2 ASSLAYLAGPYEQY
TRBJ1-2 TRBV29-1 TRBD1 SAKGQGAFGYT